This T cell receptor beta chain stems from a study of shared clonotypes between healthy human individuals. Study in general: Each donor's CD8 memory used one plate, CD8 naive two, each CD4 subset three.

Whole-study results and caveats: Clonotypes not shared had lower generation probabilities than those common to all four donors. Naive subsets, compared against memory subsets, generally had larger estimated richness values.

The V gene lost 0 bases and the J gene lost 4 bases, with 10 bases spanning the gap. This CDR3 region has 14 residues. Germline V gene sequence: CDR1 SGHRS, CDR2 YFSETQ. Deep-level running was used for the assay. Profiling relied on immunoSEQ multiplex PCR, and the TCRdb table lists in-frame clones only, not all of them. The sample yields about 960,000 clones, approximately 80% seen once. This clone was observed a single time. Its cognate antigen is unknown. This rearrangement joins TRBV5-1 to TRBJ2-5; D remains unclear. Sequenced sample: memory CD4+ T cells sorted from blood. Subset given: CD45RA-negative fraction. The sequence derives from a man younger than 30 in good health. The CDR3 sequence: CASSLVGLGETQYF. In DNA form, the CDR3 reads TGCGCCAGCAGCTTGGTCGGGTTAGGAGAGACCCAGTACTTC.